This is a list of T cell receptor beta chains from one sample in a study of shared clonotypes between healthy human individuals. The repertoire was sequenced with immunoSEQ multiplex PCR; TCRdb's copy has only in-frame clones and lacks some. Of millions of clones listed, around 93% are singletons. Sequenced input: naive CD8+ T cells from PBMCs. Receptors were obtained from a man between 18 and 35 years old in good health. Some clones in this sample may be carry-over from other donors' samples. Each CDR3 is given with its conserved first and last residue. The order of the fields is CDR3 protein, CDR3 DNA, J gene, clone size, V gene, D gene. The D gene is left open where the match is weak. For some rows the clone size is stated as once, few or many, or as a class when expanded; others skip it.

CDR3: CASSYQYEQYF
DNA: TGTGCCAGCAGTTACCAGTACGAGCAGTACTTC
J: TRBJ2-7
size: -
V: TRBV6-5
D: -

CDR3: CASSLGVEAFF
DNA: TGTGCCAGCAGCTTAGGCGTTGAAGCTTTCTTT
J: TRBJ1-1
size: -
V: TRBV13
D: -

CDR3: CASSQDSPSAEQYF
DNA: TGCGCCAGCAGCCAAGATAGCCCGTCCGCCGAGCAGTACTTC
J: TRBJ2-7
size: -
V: TRBV4-1
D: -

CDR3: CASSRRTWTDVAFF
DNA: TGTGCCAGCAGCCGACGTACTTGGACAGACGTTGCTTTCTTT
J: TRBJ1-1
size: once
V: TRBV5-8
D: -

CDR3: CASSLHRGGYEQYF
DNA: TGTGCCAGCAGTTTACACCGGGGGGGCTACGAGCAGTACTTC
J: TRBJ2-7
size: -
V: TRBV28
D: TRBD2

CDR3: CASSSPQGDRGYNEQFF
DNA: TGTGCCAGCAGCTCACCCCAAGGGGACAGGGGCTACAATGAGCAGTTCTTC
J: TRBJ2-1
size: -
V: TRBV7-9
D: TRBD1

CDR3: CAWSLGEQFF
DNA: TGTGCCTGGAGTCTTGGTGAGCAGTTCTTC
J: TRBJ2-1
size: -
V: TRBV30
D: -

CDR3: CASSADSALDYTF
DNA: TGTGCCAGCAGCGCGGACAGTGCCCTGGACTACACCTTC
J: TRBJ1-2
size: -
V: TRBV9
D: -

CDR3: CASSTGQGFYNEQFF
DNA: TGTGCCAGTAGTACCGGACAGGGATTCTACAATGAGCAGTTCTTC
J: TRBJ2-1
size: -
V: TRBV19
D: TRBD1

CDR3: CASSLGHSGGNEKLFF
DNA: TGTGCCAGCAGCTTGGGACATTCAGGGGGTAATGAAAAACTGTTTTTT
J: TRBJ1-4
size: -
V: TRBV5-4
D: TRBD1

CDR3: CASTKRGPYNEQFF
DNA: TGTGCCAGCACAAAGCGGGGGCCCTACAATGAGCAGTTCTTC
J: TRBJ2-1
size: -
V: TRBV11-2
D: TRBD2

CDR3: CASSLRGTGFNEQYF
DNA: TGTGCCAGCAGTTTACGGGGGACAGGGTTCAACGAGCAGTACTTC
J: TRBJ2-7
size: -
V: TRBV27
D: TRBD1

CDR3: CATSAIGTTEAFF
DNA: TGCGCCACCTCCGCAATAGGAACCACTGAAGCTTTCTTT
J: TRBJ1-1
size: -
V: TRBV5-1
D: -

CDR3: CASSQPSGGNEAFF
DNA: TGCGCCAGCAGCCAACCATCAGGGGGCAACGAAGCTTTCTTT
J: TRBJ1-1
size: once
V: TRBV4-1
D: TRBD1

CDR3: CASSQGTGGNGYTF
DNA: TGTGCCAGCAGCCAGGGGACAGGGGGCAATGGCTACACCTTC
J: TRBJ1-2
size: -
V: TRBV6-5
D: TRBD1

CDR3: CASSRTGGRETQYF
DNA: TGTGCCAGCAGCCGGACAGGGGGCAGGGAGACCCAGTACTTC
J: TRBJ2-5
size: -
V: TRBV5-4
D: TRBD1

CDR3: CASILSPPPQETQYF
DNA: TGTGCCAGCATACTGTCCCCGCCCCCCCAAGAGACCCAGTACTTC
J: TRBJ2-5
size: -
V: TRBV2
D: -

CDR3: CASSPIDDNEQFF
DNA: TGTGCCAGCAGCCCGATCGACGACAATGAGCAGTTCTTC
J: TRBJ2-1
size: -
V: TRBV7-9
D: -

CDR3: CASSLLTGLINEKLFF
DNA: TGTGCCAGCAGCCTATTAACAGGGCTCATTAATGAAAAACTGTTTTTT
J: TRBJ1-4
size: -
V: TRBV7-2
D: -

CDR3: CASYKKNTEAFF
DNA: TGCGCCAGCTACAAGAAAAACACTGAAGCTTTCTTT
J: TRBJ1-1
size: -
V: TRBV10-1
D: -

CDR3: CASSLGSGSFYEQYF
DNA: TGTGCCAGCAGTTTAGGCAGCGGGAGTTTCTACGAGCAGTACTTC
J: TRBJ2-7
size: -
V: TRBV27
D: TRBD2

CDR3: CASSPAGGRTWETQYF
DNA: TGTGCCAGCAGCCCAGCGGGCGGGAGGACATGGGAGACCCAGTACTTC
J: TRBJ2-5
size: -
V: TRBV9
D: TRBD2

CDR3: CASSYTGGSLNTIYF
DNA: TGTGCCAGCAGCTATACCGGGGGTTCGTTGAACACCATATATTTT
J: TRBJ1-3
size: -
V: TRBV27
D: -

CDR3: CASSLIGGTDTQYF
DNA: TGTGCCAGCAGCTTGATCGGAGGCACAGATACGCAGTATTTT
J: TRBJ2-3
size: -
V: TRBV7-3
D: -

CDR3: CASSPFFRDNEQFF
DNA: TGTGCCAGCAGCCCTTTTTTTCGGGACAATGAGCAGTTCTTC
J: TRBJ2-1
size: -
V: TRBV9
D: -

CDR3: CASRLRGADTEAFF
DNA: TGTGCCAGTAGGTTGAGGGGGGCGGACACTGAAGCTTTCTTT
J: TRBJ1-1
size: -
V: TRBV19
D: -

CDR3: CASHGLVEGSDEQFF
DNA: TGTGCCAGCCATGGACTAGTCGAGGGCAGCGATGAGCAGTTCTTC
J: TRBJ2-1
size: -
V: TRBV28
D: TRBD2

CDR3: CATSRDRTTANGELFF
DNA: TGTGCCACCAGCAGAGACCGGACTACCGCGAACGGGGAGCTGTTTTTT
J: TRBJ2-2
size: -
V: TRBV15
D: -